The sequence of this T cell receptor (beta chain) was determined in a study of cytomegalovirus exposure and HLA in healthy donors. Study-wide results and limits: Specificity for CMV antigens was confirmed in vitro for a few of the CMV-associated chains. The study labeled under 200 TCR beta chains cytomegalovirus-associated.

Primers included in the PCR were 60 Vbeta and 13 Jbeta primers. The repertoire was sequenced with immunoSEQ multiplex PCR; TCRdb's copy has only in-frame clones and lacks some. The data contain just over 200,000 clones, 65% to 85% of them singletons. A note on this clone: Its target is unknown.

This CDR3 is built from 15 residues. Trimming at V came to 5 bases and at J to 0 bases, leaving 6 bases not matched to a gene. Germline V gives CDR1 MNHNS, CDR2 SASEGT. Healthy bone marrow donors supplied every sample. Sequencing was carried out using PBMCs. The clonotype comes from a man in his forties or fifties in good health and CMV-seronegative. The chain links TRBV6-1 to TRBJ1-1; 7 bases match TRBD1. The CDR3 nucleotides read TGTGCCAGCAGTTCGACAGGGAGGCTGAACACTGAAGCTTTCTTT. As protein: CASSSTGRLNTEAFF.